One and the same sample provided the 21 T cell receptor beta chains below, sequenced in a study of cytomegalovirus exposure and HLA in healthy donors. The PCR employed 60 Vbeta primers together with 13 Jbeta primers. Measured with immunoSEQ multiplex PCR; TCRdb has only the in-frame clones, and not every one. The table lists 100,000 to 150,000 clones, around 78% of them singletons. The sample comprised PBMCs. The receptors here all came from a man aged 18-30 years in good health and CMV-seropositive.

CDR3 DNA: TGCGCCAGCAGCTTAGATGGGGCCAACACCGGGGAGCTGTTTTTT. It is translated as CASSLDGANTGELFF. The genes are TRBV5-1 and TRBJ2-2; a weak D match, TRBD1 (5 bases). Trimming cost V 2 bases and J 2 bases, with 10 bases left between them. Looked up from germline, CDR1 is SGHRS and CDR2 is YFSETQ. The CDR3 runs to 15 residues.

The J gene is TRBJ1-1, the V gene TRBV28; D gene ambiguous. The CDR3 spans 14 residues. Germline V gene lookup returns CDR1 MDHEN and CDR2 SYDVKM. Trimming stripped 3 bases from V and 3 bases from J, with 11 bases between. In DNA form, the CDR3 reads TGTGCCAGCAGTTTGTACGCCGGGGACACTGAAGCTTTCTTT. Translating gives CASSLYAGDTEAFF.

The CDR3 sequence is CASSLIGGSDTQYF. In DNA form, the CDR3 reads TGTGCCAGCAGCTTAATTGGCGGCTCAGATACGCAGTATTTT. This chain connects TRBV7-3 to TRBJ2-3; D is ambiguous. V shed 1 base and J shed 4 bases, with 9 bases lying between them. The CDR3 has 14 residues. CDR1 and CDR2 (germline): SGHTA, FQGTGA.

The CDR3 protein is CASSPREYYEQYF. CDR3 DNA: TGCGCCAGCTCCCCTAGGGAGTACTACGAGCAGTACTTC. The V gene is TRBV4-1, the J gene TRBJ2-7, with TRBD2 as a possible D gene (5 bases). CDR1 is MGHRA, CDR2 YSYEKL, per germline. The CDR3 runs to 13 residues. Trimming shortened V by 8 bases and J by 3 bases, and 14 bases separated the two germline ends.

The gene calls are TRBV7-2 and TRBJ1-6, with 7 bases fitting TRBD1. From germline, CDR1 is SGHTA and CDR2 FQGNSA. The CDR3 has 13 amino acids. V lost 4 bases, J lost 9 bases, and 3 bases stayed unmatched. The CDR3 bases are TGTGCCAGCAGCTCCCGACAGGGTTCACCCCTCCACTTT. Amino acids: CASSSRQGSPLHF. Together with reference TRBV7-2 and TRBJ1-6, the CDR3 gives the full variable domain: GAGVSQSPSNKVTEKGKDVELRCDPISGHTALYWYRQSLGQGLEFLIYFQGNSAPDKSGLPSDRFSAERTGGSVSTLTIQRTQQEDSAVYLCASSSRQGSPLHFGNGTRLTVT.

The gene calls are TRBV7-2 and TRBJ2-5; TRBD2 matches 8 bases. Per the germline V gene, CDR1 is SGHTA and CDR2 is FQGNSA. The V gene end was trimmed by 1 base and the J gene end by 4 bases; junction bases not matched to a gene: 11. This CDR3 has 17 amino acids. CDR3 bases: TGTGCCAGCAGCTTAGTCTCCCTAGCGGGTGGGGGAGAGACCCAGTACTTC. It translates to CASSLVSLAGGGETQYF. Full variable domain (rest looked up from reference TRBV7-2 and TRBJ2-5): GAGVSQSPSNKVTEKGKDVELRCDPISGHTALYWYRQSLGQGLEFLIYFQGNSAPDKSGLPSDRFSAERTGGSVSTLTIQRTQQEDSAVYLCASSLVSLAGGGETQYFGPGTRLLVL.

V gene TRBV5-8 combines with J gene TRBJ1-1, with 7 positions matching TRBD1. V trimming: 1 base; J trimming: 0 bases; junction bases outside the gene matches: 9. Germline assignment: CDR1 SGHTS and CDR2 YDEGEE. The CDR3 extends over 17 amino acids. In nucleotides, the CDR3 is TGTGCCAGCAGCTTGTTAAAGGGACAGACGCTGAACACTGAAGCTTTCTTT. This gives the protein CASSLLKGQTLNTEAFF.

J is TRBJ1-1 and V is TRBV10-3, with 8 bases aligning to TRBD1. Trimming took 0 bases from V and 5 from J; bases not matched to a gene: 8. Germline lookup yields CDR1 ENHRY and CDR2 SYGVKD. The CDR3 is 16 amino acids. The CDR3 nucleotides read TGTGCCATCAGTGAGTCATCAACAGGGGGATGGACTGAAGCTTTCTTT. This sequence encodes CAISESSTGGWTEAFF.

This sequence joins TRBV4-2 and TRBJ1-2; D uncertain. The CDR3 spans 14 residues. The V gene's germline CDR1 is LGHNA and CDR2 YNFKEQ. Trimming cost V 0 bases and J 6 bases, with 11 bases left between them. Written as DNA, the CDR3 is TGTGCCAGCAGCCAAGATGATGAGGTGGATGGCTACACCTTC. Translating it yields CASSQDDEVDGYTF.

The J gene is TRBJ2-7, the V gene TRBV5-6; 10 positions agree with TRBD1. From germline, CDR1 is SGHDT and CDR2 YYEEEE. The CDR3 has 14 residues. V trimming: 2 bases; J trimming: 5 bases; junction bases outside the gene matches: 4. Written as DNA, the CDR3 is TGTGCCAGCAGCTTCGGGACAGGGGAGCACGAGCAGTACTTC. Translated, it gives CASSFGTGEHEQYF. The full variable domain, completed using reference TRBV5-6 and TRBJ2-7, is DAGVTQSPTHLIKTRGQQVTLRCSPKSGHDTVSWYQQALGQGPQFIFQYYEEEERQRGNFPDRFSGHQFPNYSSELNVNALLLGDSALYLCASSFGTGEHEQYFGPGTRLTVT.

In DNA form, the CDR3 reads TGTGCCAGCAGCCAGAGGCCAGTATGGGACAGGGAAAAGACCCAGTACTTC. Protein sequence: CASSQRPVWDREKTQYF. The V call is TRBV14, the J call TRBJ2-5; 9 nucleotides agree with TRBD1. Per the germline V gene, CDR1 is SGHDN and CDR2 is FVKESK. The CDR3 extends over 17 amino acids. J gave up 6 bases and V 3 bases, and 14 bases lay outside the gene matches.

V usage is TRBV29-1 and J usage is TRBJ1-1, with D possibly TRBD1 on 5 matching bases. CDR3 size: 12 residues. Trimming stripped 4 bases from V and 5 bases from J, with 11 bases between. Germline V CDR1 and CDR2: SQVTM, ANQGSEA. CDR3 coding DNA: TGCAGCGTTGGGCAGGGAGGGACTGAAGCTTTCTTT. It specifies CSVGQGGTEAFF.

Worth noting for this clone: Other DNA sequences in this sample translate to the same CDR3. J is TRBJ2-7 and V is TRBV30; D is ambiguous. V lost 3 bases to trimming and J lost 7 bases, with 10 bases between them. This CDR3 spans 11 amino acids. CDR1 and CDR2 from the germline V gene are GTSNPN and SVGIG (reference sequence). The CDR3 DNA follows: TGTGCCTGGAGGGATCAACAGGAGCAGTACTTC. Protein product: CAWRDQQEQYF.

The rearrangement links TRBV9 to TRBJ2-7; D might be TRBD1 (5 bases). The V end lost 4 bases, the J end lost 0 bases, and 14 bases lay between the germline ends. Looked up from germline, CDR1 is SGDLS and CDR2 is YYNGEE. There are 15 residues in the CDR3. The CDR3 spells CASSPRQILSYEQYF. The CDR3 nucleotides read TGTGCCAGCAGCCCGCGACAGATCCTCTCCTACGAGCAGTACTTC.

The chain links TRBV7-7 to TRBJ1-1, with 9 bases matching TRBD1. From germline, CDR1 is SSHAT and CDR2 FNYEAQ (reference sequence). The CDR3 runs to 15 residues. Trimming at V came to 4 bases and at J to 4 bases, leaving 7 bases not matched to a gene. DNA for the CDR3: TGTGCCAGCAGCTACCCGGGACAGGGTGTCACTGAAGCTTTCTTT. It specifies CASSYPGQGVTEAFF.

The V and J genes are TRBV7-2 and TRBJ2-1; D may be TRBD1 (5 bases). The germline CDR1 and CDR2 sequences are SGHTA and FQGNSA. V was trimmed by 5 bases and J by 9 bases, leaving 11 bases between them. This CDR3 contains 12 residues. The CDR3 bases are TGTGCCAGCAGCCCGGCAGGGTTTGAGCAGTTCTTC. It specifies CASSPAGFEQFF.

This chain links TRBV6-6 with TRBJ2-5, with TRBD1 identical over 9 bases. The germline V gene has CDR1 MNHNY and CDR2 SVGAGI (reference sequence). This CDR3 contains 15 residues. After removal of 0 bases from V and 6 bases from J, the junction contained 5 bases not matched to a gene. CDR3 amino acids: CASSYSTGGAQTQYF. DNA of the CDR3: TGTGCCAGCAGTTACTCTACAGGGGGCGCGCAGACCCAGTACTTC.

As concerns this clone: Other DNA sequences in the same sample also yield this CDR3. The CDR3 loop is CASSLGGGTGEAFF. The CDR3 DNA reads as TGCGCCAGCAGCTTGGGAGGAGGGACGGGTGAAGCTTTCTTT. The V call is TRBV5-1, the J call TRBJ1-1; maybe TRBD1 (5 bases). Per germline, CDR1 SGHRS and CDR2 YFSETQ. Trimming cost V 0 bases and J 7 bases, with 13 bases left between them. The CDR3 loop spans 14 amino acids.

This clone was recorded only once. The gene calls are TRBV28 and TRBJ1-1; D possibly corresponds to TRBD1 (5 bases). The germline V gene has CDR1 MDHEN and CDR2 SYDVKM. The CDR3 is made up of 15 amino acids. V was trimmed by 8 bases and J by 2 bases, leaving 18 bases between them. This CDR3 reads CASRGRTLINTEAFF. CDR3 nucleotide sequence: TGTGCCAGCCGGGGGAGAACTCTTATAAACACTGAAGCTTTCTTT.

The chain is built from TRBV7-9 and TRBJ2-5; TRBD2 is a possible D gene (5 bases). The CDR3 is 13 amino acids. Germline CDR1 and CDR2: SEHNR and FQNEAQ (reference sequence). Trimming took 5 bases from V and 5 from J, leaving 12 bases between them. The CDR3 spells CASSPPGWETQYF. CDR3 sequence (DNA): TGTGCCAGCAGCCCTCCGGGGTGGGAGACCCAGTACTTC.

The rearrangement joins TRBV5-1 to TRBJ2-5; 9 bases agree with TRBD1. CDR1 SGHRS and CDR2 YFSETQ come from the germline V gene. The V segment lost 4 bases and the J segment 4 bases; nucleotides outside the gene matches: 8. There are 15 residues in the CDR3. Here the CDR3 reads CASSVTGGQGETQYF. The CDR3, as DNA: TGCGCCAGCAGCGTAACAGGGGGCCAGGGAGAGACCCAGTACTTC. Combining the CDR3 with reference TRBV5-1 and TRBJ2-5 gives the whole variable domain KAGVTQTPRYLIKTRGQQVTLSCSPISGHRSVSWYQQTPGQGLQFLFEYFSETQRNKGNFPGRFSGRQFSNSRSEMNVSTLELGDSALYLCASSVTGGQGETQYFGPGTRLLVL.